These T cell receptor beta chains were read from a single sample in a study of shared clonotypes between healthy human individuals. Assay: immunoSEQ multiplex PCR; the TCRdb copy retains only in-frame clones and omits some. Found here are a few hundred thousand clones, about nine tenths of them singletons; the top ten hold 15% to 20%. Source material: memory CD8+ T cells sorted from blood. The origin of the receptors is a man between 18 and 29 years old in good health. The CDR3 runs from the conserved cysteine through the conserved F or W. A D gene is named only where the DNA matches it firmly. Clone sizes are given selectively: once, few, many, or a class where the clone is expanded.

cdr3_nt cdr3_aa v_call clone_size j_call d_call
TGTGCCAGCAGCTGGCCGGGACCGCCAATAAGGGATGGCTACACCTTC CASSWPGPPIRDGYTF TRBV5-6 . TRBJ1-2 .
TGCGCCAGCAGCCAAGGGGGGAGCAATCAGCCCCAGCATTTT CASSQGGSNQPQHF TRBV4-1 few TRBJ1-5 .
TGTGCCAGCAGCTTACGAGAGGGGAGCAATCAGCCCCAGCATTTT CASSLREGSNQPQHF TRBV11-2 . TRBJ1-5 .
TGCAGTCCGTGGGGGGCAGGTGAGCAGTTCTTC CSPWGAGEQFF TRBV20-1 . TRBJ2-1 .
TGCAGCGTTTCTGGACTAGCGGGAAGGACCGGGGAGCTGTTTTTT CSVSGLAGRTGELFF TRBV29-1 many TRBJ2-2 TRBD2
TGCAGCGTTGAAGGCGGGGGGAATTACAATGAGCAGTTCTTC CSVEGGGNYNEQFF TRBV29-1 once TRBJ2-1 TRBD2
TGTGCCAGCGTCGGACCTAACTATGGCTACACCTTC CASVGPNYGYTF TRBV2 . TRBJ1-2 .
TGTGCCAGCAGCTTAGAGTACGATACGCAGTATTTT CASSLEYDTQYF TRBV7-9 once TRBJ2-3 .
TGTGCCAGCAGCTTATTCGGGAGCTCCTACGAGCAGTACTTC CASSLFGSSYEQYF TRBV7-9 . TRBJ2-7 .
TGTGCCAGCAGTTCCCTCGAGGGGGGAAGTAGCTACGAGCAGTACTTC CASSSLEGGSSYEQYF TRBV27 . TRBJ2-7 .
TGTGCCAGCAGCTTAGTCTCCGGGACTAGCCCTAGCACAGATACGCAGTATTTT CASSLVSGTSPSTDTQYF TRBV7-2 . TRBJ2-3 TRBD2
TGTGCCAACGACTGGGCCTCTCTCCCCCAAGAGACCCAGTACTTC CANDWASLPQETQYF TRBV6-4 once TRBJ2-5 .
TGTGCCAGCAGTTTATTAGCGGGGGTAATCACAGATACGCAGTATTTT CASSLLAGVITDTQYF TRBV28 . TRBJ2-3 TRBD2
TGTGCCAGCAGTTGGGGGATTCGGGACGGTTCTCTCGAGCAGTACTTC CASSWGIRDGSLEQYF TRBV7-9 . TRBJ2-7 .
TGCAGCGCTTCGGGACTAGCGGGGTACGAGCAGTACTTC CSASGLAGYEQYF TRBV29-1 . TRBJ2-7 TRBD2
TGTGCCAGCAGCCAAGATCCGGGGTTAGCCAAAAACATTCAGTACTTC CASSQDPGLAKNIQYF TRBV4-2 . TRBJ2-4 .
TGTGCCAGCAGTTTCCTCCCAACTAGCGCCGGTGAGCAGTTCTTC CASSFLPTSAGEQFF TRBV27 few TRBJ2-1 TRBD2
TGCGCCAGCAGCCAAGGAGGAGGGCGCTTGGGCTCTGGAAACACCATATATTTT CASSQGGGRLGSGNTIYF TRBV4-3 . TRBJ1-3 .
TGCGCCAGCAGTTGGGACAGGGCAAACTATGGCTACACCTTC CASSWDRANYGYTF TRBV4-1 . TRBJ1-2 TRBD1
TGTGCCAGCAGTGAAGTGGGGACTAGCGATCTCGATGAGCAGTTCTTC CASSEVGTSDLDEQFF TRBV6-1 few TRBJ2-1 TRBD2
TGCGCCAGCAGCTTGGCGAGGACAGGGGCCGAGACCCAGTACTTC CASSLARTGAETQYF TRBV5-1 . TRBJ2-5 TRBD1
TGTGCCAGCAGCCCAGGACTTTCCTACGAGCAGTACTTC CASSPGLSYEQYF TRBV9 . TRBJ2-7 .
TGTGCCACGAGAGGCCATGGTGGAGAGACCCAGTACTTC CATRGHGGETQYF TRBV15 . TRBJ2-5 .
TGCAGCGTTTCAAGAAAGGGAAGGAGCCACACTGAAGCTTTCTTT CSVSRKGRSHTEAFF TRBV29-1 . TRBJ1-1 .
TGTGCCAGCAGCGCCACTAGCGGGAGATCGTATAATGAGCAGTTCTTC CASSATSGRSYNEQFF TRBV9 . TRBJ2-1 TRBD2
TGTGCCAGCAGTTACTCAAACTGGGATGAGCAGTTCTTC CASSYSNWDEQFF TRBV6-5 few TRBJ2-1 .
TGTGCCAGCAGTGCCCTAGGGCCCGCGATGGATACGCAGTATTTT CASSALGPAMDTQYF TRBV6-1 . TRBJ2-3 .
TGTGCCAGCAGGGGGACAGGGTTTAAAAACTTCACAGATACGCAGTATTTT CASRGTGFKNFTDTQYF TRBV7-9 . TRBJ2-3 TRBD1
TGTGCCAGCAGTTTACATCCGACAGGGAGTGTTATCTATGGCTACACCTTC CASSLHPTGSVIYGYTF TRBV27 . TRBJ1-2 TRBD1
TGTGCCAGCAGTTTCGGGTCCTCTGGAAACACCATATATTTT CASSFGSSGNTIYF TRBV28 few TRBJ1-3 .
TGTGCCAGCAGTTTATCCGGAGAATGGTCCTATAATTCACCCCTCCACTTT CASSLSGEWSYNSPLHF TRBV27 . TRBJ1-6 .
TGCGCCAGCAGCCAAGATTTTCTGGGGGACTATGGCTACACCTTC CASSQDFLGDYGYTF TRBV4-3 . TRBJ1-2 .
TGCGCCAGCAGCCAAAGGGGGTGGTTCTACAATGAGCAGTTCTTC CASSQRGWFYNEQFF TRBV4-1 . TRBJ2-1 .
TGCGCCAGCAGCCAAGAGGGACAGGCTATCCTCGGTGGGGACAAAAACATTCAGTACTTC CASSQEGQAILGGDKNIQYF TRBV4-1 . TRBJ2-4 TRBD1
TGTGCCAGCAGTTTAGCGGGGGCCCGACTTACGTCCCTCCACTTT CASSLAGARLTSLHF TRBV27 . TRBJ1-6 .
TGCGCCAGCAGTTCACAGGGAATTTGGGACACTGAAGCTTTCTTT CASSSQGIWDTEAFF TRBV10-1 few TRBJ1-1 .
TGTGCCAGCACCTTGTGTCGGTGGGCAGGGCAAGAGACCCAGTACTTC CASTLCRWAGQETQYF TRBV28 . TRBJ2-5 .
TGTGCCAGCACCCGGACAGGATCCTACGAGCAGTACTTC CASTRTGSYEQYF TRBV6-6 . TRBJ2-7 TRBD1
TGCGCCAGCAGCCCCGGGACTAGCGCAAACTACAATGAGCAGTTCTTC CASSPGTSANYNEQFF TRBV4-1 once TRBJ2-1 TRBD2
TGTGCCAGCAGCCAAAGCCTGGGGGTCAGATTATATACGCAGTATTTT CASSQSLGVRLYTQYF TRBV7-9 . TRBJ2-3 .
TGTGCCAGCAGCTTAGGTATCGGATGGACAGGGGGTTCCTACGAGCAGTACTTC CASSLGIGWTGGSYEQYF TRBV7-8 . TRBJ2-7 TRBD1
TGCGCCAGCAGCCAAGATCCAGCTAACTATGGCTACACCTTC CASSQDPANYGYTF TRBV4-1 . TRBJ1-2 .
TGCGCCAGCAGCCAAGACCTACTAGCGGGCCGTTACAATGAGCAGTTCTTC CASSQDLLAGRYNEQFF TRBV4-3 . TRBJ2-1 TRBD2
TGTGCCAGCAGCCCGCGGACCGGGGAGCTGTTTTTT CASSPRTGELFF TRBV7-3 . TRBJ2-2 .
TGCGCCAGCAGTGTCGGGCCGACATACGAGCAGTACTTC CASSVGPTYEQYF TRBV10-1 . TRBJ2-7 .
TGTGCCAGCAGTTTATCGTGGGGGACAGGCGACTATGGCTACACCTTC CASSLSWGTGDYGYTF TRBV27 . TRBJ1-2 TRBD1
TGCGCCAGCAGAGTACTAGGGACTAGCGGGAGGCGGAGAACCGGGGAGCTGTTTTTT CASRVLGTSGRRRTGELFF TRBV10-1 . TRBJ2-2 TRBD2
TGTGCCTGTAAGTCTTTCAGTGAGCAGTTCTTC CACKSFSEQFF TRBV28 . TRBJ2-1 .
TGTGCCAGTGGGATACAGGGAGGGGCGTACACTGAAGCTTTCTTT CASGIQGGAYTEAFF TRBV5-6 . TRBJ1-1 .
TGTGCCAGCATCGAAAGGAGCAGCCTTAACTATGGCTACACCTTC CASIERSSLNYGYTF TRBV6-1 . TRBJ1-2 .